This TCR beta chain was sequenced in a study of Tregs in tolerant kidney transplant recipients. Overall study findings and caveats: Tregs expanded with activated donor B cells seemed most donor-specific.

Concerning this clone itself: Its target is not known.

Sequencing was performed with immunoSEQ multiplex PCR; in TCRdb, only in-frame clones are kept and a portion is missing. The sample records around 61,000 clones, about 89% being singletons. V gave up 3 bases and J gave up 1 base, with 16 bases separating them. CDR1 is SGDLS, CDR2 YYNGEE, per germline. The CDR3 is 16 residues long. Related graft donors supplied nonmyeloablative bone marrow transplants, and mixed chimerism was transient. Unstimulated Tregs (CD4+CD25+CD127-) and CD4+CD25- non-Tregs were sorted from PBMCs. The specimen was CD4+ T cells from blood (PBMCs), collected 6 months after the transplant. The chain carries TRBV9 and TRBJ2-5; D is perhaps TRBD1 (6 bases). This sequence was found in a human patient who received a combined kidney and bone marrow transplant. T cells may partly derive from the graft donor. The CDR3, as DNA: TGTGCCAGCAGCGCTGCCCTGGGGGCTAGCCAAGAGACCCAGTACTTC. It yields the protein CASSAALGASQETQYF.